This paragraph reports one TCR beta chain. Its cognate antigen is unknown. It was with a sample-barcoded 5' primer and a J-beta primer mix that a second PCR of about 6 to 12 cycles was run. Template switching added a 12-random-nucleotide identifier to every cDNA molecule. Each CDR3 protein gets one entry after TCRdb re-called the 5' RACE reads with MiXCR. Here the sample spans around 990,000 distinct CDR3 sequences, roughly a quarter being singletons. The record originates from a study of blood T cells in healthy people across ages. Notes on the study in general: Naive CD4+ cell counts and diversity both ran higher in long-lived than in aged donors.

The CDR3 totals 14 residues. Germline CDR1 MNHEY, CDR2 SVGAGI. V was trimmed by 6 bases and J by 3 bases, leaving 14 bases between them. The sample was also linked to a second study, of T cells of mothers and their children.

The sequence was obtained from a girl between 2 and 10 years old in good health. The material sequenced was blood. The chain is built from TRBV6-5 and TRBJ1-1, with a tentative D call TRBD1 (5 bases). The CDR3 DNA sequence: TGTGCCAGCAGCCGCGGTGAAGGGGACACTGAAGCTTTCTTT. It translates to CASSRGEGDTEAFF.